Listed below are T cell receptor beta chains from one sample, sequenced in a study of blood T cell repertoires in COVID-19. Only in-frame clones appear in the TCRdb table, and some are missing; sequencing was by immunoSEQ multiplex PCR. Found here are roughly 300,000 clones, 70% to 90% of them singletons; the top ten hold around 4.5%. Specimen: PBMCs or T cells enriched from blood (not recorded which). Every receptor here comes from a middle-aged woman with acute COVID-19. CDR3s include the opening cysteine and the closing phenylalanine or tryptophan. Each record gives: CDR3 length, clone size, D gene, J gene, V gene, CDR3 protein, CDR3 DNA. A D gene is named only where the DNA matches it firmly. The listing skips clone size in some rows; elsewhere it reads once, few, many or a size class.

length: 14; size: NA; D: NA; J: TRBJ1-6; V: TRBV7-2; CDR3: CASSLGPTNSPLHF; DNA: TGTGCCAGCAGCCTTGGGCCTACTAATTCACCCCTCCACTTT
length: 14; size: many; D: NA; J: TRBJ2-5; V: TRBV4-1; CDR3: CASSQEVQVATQYF; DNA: TGCGCCAGCAGCCAAGAGGTGCAGGTTGCGACCCAGTACTTC
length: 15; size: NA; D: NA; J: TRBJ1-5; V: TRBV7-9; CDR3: CASSLMGGANQPQHF; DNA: TGTGCCAGCAGCTTAATGGGTGGAGCGAATCAGCCCCAGCATTTT
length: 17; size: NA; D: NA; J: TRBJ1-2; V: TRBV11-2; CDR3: CASSALRGGRPNYGYTF; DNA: TGTGCCAGCAGCGCCCTCCGGGGAGGGCGCCCTAACTATGGCTACACCTTC
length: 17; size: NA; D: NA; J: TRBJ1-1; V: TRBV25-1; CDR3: CASSDPTGPAGNTEAFF; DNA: TGTGCCAGCAGTGACCCCACTGGCCCCGCGGGGAACACTGAAGCTTTCTTT
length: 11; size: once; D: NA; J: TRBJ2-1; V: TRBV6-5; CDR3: CASRLRQDQFF; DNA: TGTGCCAGCAGGCTTAGACAAGATCAGTTCTTC
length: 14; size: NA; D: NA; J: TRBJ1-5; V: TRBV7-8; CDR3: CASGSGYSNQPQHF; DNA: TGTGCCAGCGGTTCAGGTTATAGCAATCAGCCCCAGCATTTT
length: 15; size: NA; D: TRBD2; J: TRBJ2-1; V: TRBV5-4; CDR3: CASSPGLASYNEQFF; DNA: TGTGCCAGCAGCCCCGGACTAGCGTCCTACAATGAGCAGTTCTTC
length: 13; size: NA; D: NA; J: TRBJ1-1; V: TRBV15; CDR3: CATSRGVETEAFF; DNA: TGTGCCACCAGCAGAGGCGTAGAAACTGAAGCTTTCTTT
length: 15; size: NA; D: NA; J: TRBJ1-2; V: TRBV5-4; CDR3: CASSLVGRDNYGYTF; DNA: TGTGCCAGCAGCTTGGTGGGCAGGGATAACTATGGCTACACCTTC
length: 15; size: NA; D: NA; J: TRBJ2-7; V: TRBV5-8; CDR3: CASTTPVGVYYEQYF; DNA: TGTGCCAGCACCACCCCGGTCGGAGTGTACTACGAGCAGTACTTC
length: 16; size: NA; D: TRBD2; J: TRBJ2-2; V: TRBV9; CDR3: CASSVGLAVNTGELFF; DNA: TGTGCCAGCAGCGTAGGACTAGCGGTAAACACCGGGGAGCTGTTTTTT
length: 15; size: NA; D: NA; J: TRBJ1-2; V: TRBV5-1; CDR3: CASSLGRQLNYGYTF; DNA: TGCGCCAGCAGCTTGGGCAGACAGCTTAACTATGGCTACACCTTC
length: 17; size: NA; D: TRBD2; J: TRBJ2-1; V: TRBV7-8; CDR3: CASSQGASGTWGNEQFF; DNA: TGTGCCAGCAGCCAAGGGGCTAGCGGGACATGGGGCAATGAGCAGTTCTTC
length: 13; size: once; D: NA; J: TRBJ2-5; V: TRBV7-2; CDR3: CASSLGTPETQYF; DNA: TGTGCCAGCAGCTTAGGGACTCCAGAGACCCAGTACTTC
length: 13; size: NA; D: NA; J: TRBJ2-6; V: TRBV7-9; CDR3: CASEVGGANVLTF; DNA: TGTGCCAGCGAGGTCGGCGGGGCCAACGTCCTGACTTTC
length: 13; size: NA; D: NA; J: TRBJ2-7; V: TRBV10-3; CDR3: CAIKFTEGYEQYF; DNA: TGTGCCATCAAATTTACAGAGGGCTACGAGCAGTACTTC
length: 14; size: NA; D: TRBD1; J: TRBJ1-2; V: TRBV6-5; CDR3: CASIPGQGAYGYTF; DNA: TGTGCCAGCATTCCGGGACAGGGGGCATATGGCTACACCTTC
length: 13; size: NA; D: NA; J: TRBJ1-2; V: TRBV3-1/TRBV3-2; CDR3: CASSHPAGYGYTF; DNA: TGTGCCAGCAGCCATCCCGCGGGCTATGGCTACACCTTC
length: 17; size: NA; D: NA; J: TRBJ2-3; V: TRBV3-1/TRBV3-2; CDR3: CASSRLGGAGATDTQYF; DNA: TGTGCCAGCAGCCGCCTCGGCGGCGCAGGGGCCACAGATACGCAGTATTTT
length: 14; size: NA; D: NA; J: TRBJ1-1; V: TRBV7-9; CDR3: CASSLQRENTEAFF; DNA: TGTGCCAGCAGCCTCCAGAGGGAGAACACTGAAGCTTTCTTT
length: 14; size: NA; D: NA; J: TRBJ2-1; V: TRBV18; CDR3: CASSPQQIENEQFF; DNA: TGTGCCAGCTCACCACAACAGATAGAGAATGAGCAGTTCTTC
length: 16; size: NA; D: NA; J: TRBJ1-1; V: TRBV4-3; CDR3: CASSQGGGIWDTEAFF; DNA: TGCGCCAGCAGCCAAGGGGGGGGAATTTGGGACACTGAAGCTTTCTTT
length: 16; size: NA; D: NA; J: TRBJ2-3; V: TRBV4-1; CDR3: CASSFRDTMLTDTQYF; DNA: TGCGCCAGCAGCTTCCGGGACACTATGTTGACAGATACGCAGTATTTT
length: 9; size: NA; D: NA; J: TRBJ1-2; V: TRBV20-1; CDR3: CTAGVGYTF; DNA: TGCACCGCAGGGGTCGGCTACACCTTC
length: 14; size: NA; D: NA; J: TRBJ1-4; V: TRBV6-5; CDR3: CASSYSTLHEKLFF; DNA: TGTGCCAGCAGTTACTCTACCCTACATGAAAAACTGTTTTTT
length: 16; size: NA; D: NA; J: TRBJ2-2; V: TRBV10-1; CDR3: CASSGWAHMNTGELFF; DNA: TGCGCCAGCAGTGGTTGGGCACATATGAACACCGGGGAGCTGTTTTTT